A selection of T cell receptor beta chains follows, all from one sample in a study of vaccination effects on CD4 cells after COVID-19. Their specific antigens are unknown. Measured with immunoSEQ multiplex PCR; TCRdb has only the in-frame clones, and not every one. The sample yields approximately 24,000 clones, 70% to 80% seen once. Here the sequenced sample was CD4+ T cells from PBMCs cultured with SARS-CoV-2 spike peptides, taken before COVID-19 vaccination. Receptors originate from a human donor who had a prior SARS-CoV-2 infection. Both conserved end residues are part of each CDR3. D genes are given only for firm matches. For some rows the clone size is stated as once, few or many, or as a class when expanded; others skip it.

>TRBJ1-2|15|TRBV7-9|NA|NA
TGTGCCAGCAGCTTAGTCAAGGAACATCTCTATGGCTACACCTTC
CASSLVKEHLYGYTF
>TRBJ2-3|14|TRBV11-3|NA|once
TGTGCCAGCAGCTTAGATGCTAGTCGAAATACGCAGTATTTT
CASSLDASRNTQYF
>TRBJ2-2|12|TRBV6-5|NA|few
TGTGCCACCCGGGACACCCCCGGGGAGCTGTTTTTT
CATRDTPGELFF
>TRBJ1-4|14|TRBV7-2|NA|NA
TGTGCCAGCAGCTTAGCGCTAGGGTATGAAAAACTGTTTTTT
CASSLALGYEKLFF
>TRBJ1-1|12|TRBV29-1|TRBD1|once
TGCAGCGGCTCACAGGGGTTGACTGAAGCTTTCTTT
CSGSQGLTEAFF
>TRBJ2-1|15|TRBV7-9|TRBD2|NA
TGTGCCAGCAGCTTACTAGCGGGGGGGTTGGATGAGCAGTTCTTC
CASSLLAGGLDEQFF
>TRBJ1-6|15|TRBV6-5|NA|NA
TGTGCCAGCAGTTACGGTGGATCCTATAATTCACCCCTCCACTTT
CASSYGGSYNSPLHF
>TRBJ1-5|15|TRBV19|NA|NA
TGTGCCAGTAGTATTACAGTAGGGACGGGTCAGCCCCAGCATTTT
CASSITVGTGQPQHF
>TRBJ1-4|13|TRBV10-3|NA|NA
TGTGCCATCAGTGCGACTGTAAATGAAAAACTGTTTTTT
CAISATVNEKLFF
>TRBJ2-3|16|TRBV9|NA|NA
TGTGCCAGCAGCTCAGGGGGTCGCGGGAGTTCCTGGGGGCAGTATTTT
CASSSGGRGSSWGQYF
>TRBJ2-7|15|TRBV7-2|TRBD2|NA
TGTGCCAGCAGCCTAGTGGGGACTACCTACTACGAGCAGTACTTC
CASSLVGTTYYEQYF
>TRBJ2-7|14|TRBV19|TRBD2|NA
TGTGCCAGTAGTCAAGCTAGCGGGCCTTACGAGCAGTACTTC
CASSQASGPYEQYF
>TRBJ2-7|15|TRBV4-1|NA|once
TGCGCCAGCAGCCCCATAGCGCGGGGAAACTACGAGCAGTACTTC
CASSPIARGNYEQYF
>TRBJ1-2|16|TRBV2|TRBD1|NA
TGTGCCAGCAGTGAACGAAGTGGGGGACAGAACTATGGCTACACCTTC
CASSERSGGQNYGYTF